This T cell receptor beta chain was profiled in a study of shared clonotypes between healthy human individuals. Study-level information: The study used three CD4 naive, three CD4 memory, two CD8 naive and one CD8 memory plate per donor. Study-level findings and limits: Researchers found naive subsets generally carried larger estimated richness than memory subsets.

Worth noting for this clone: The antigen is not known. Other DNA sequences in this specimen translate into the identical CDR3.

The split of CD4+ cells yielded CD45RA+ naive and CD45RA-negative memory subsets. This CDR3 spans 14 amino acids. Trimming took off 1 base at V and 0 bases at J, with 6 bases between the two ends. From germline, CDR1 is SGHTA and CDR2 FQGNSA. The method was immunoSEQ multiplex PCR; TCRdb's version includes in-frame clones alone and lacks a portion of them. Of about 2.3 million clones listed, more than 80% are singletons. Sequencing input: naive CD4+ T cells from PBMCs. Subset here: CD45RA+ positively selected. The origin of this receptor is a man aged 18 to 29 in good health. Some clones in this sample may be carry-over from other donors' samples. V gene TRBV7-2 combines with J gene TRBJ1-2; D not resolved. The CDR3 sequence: CASSLGVSNYGYTF. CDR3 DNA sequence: TGTGCCAGCAGCTTAGGGGTTTCTAACTATGGCTACACCTTC.